This entry concerns a single T cell receptor beta chain. Its antigen is not identified. Sequencing was performed with immunoSEQ multiplex PCR; in TCRdb, only in-frame clones are kept and a portion is missing. The table has some 20,000 clones, about four fifths seen once. This entry comes from a study of T cells in narcolepsy. Study overall: Enrolled donors included narcolepsy type 1 or type 2 patients and healthy controls. The study's findings and limits: Autoreactive clone sequences were missing from some blood memory CD4+ repertoires.

The V end lost 7 bases, the J end lost 0 bases, and 22 bases lay between the germline ends. The CDR3 is 18 residues long. Per the germline V gene, CDR1 is LNHDA and CDR2 is SQIVND (reference sequence). This chain uses TRBV19 with TRBJ1-5; a possible D gene is TRBD1 (5 bases). The receptor comes from a human donor in good health. Material: memory (CD45RA-) CD4+ T cells from blood. This CDR3 is CASTMEVGGGYSNQPQHF. DNA of the CDR3: TGTGCCAGTACTATGGAGGTTGGGGGAGGATATAGCAATCAGCCCCAGCATTTT.